This T cell receptor beta chain came from a study of blood T cell repertoires in COVID-19. Across the whole study: Collection of acute and convalescent COVID-19 samples took place in the United States, Italy and Spain. T cells, B-cell-depleted T cells, or PBMCs provided the cDNA or gDNA that served as material.

The CDR3 loop spans 16 amino acids. Trimming took 6 bases from V and 5 from J, leaving 22 bases between them. In germline, CDR1 is MNHEY, CDR2 SVGAGI. Study processing details: The authors estimated nucleated cell counts from reference gene primer amplification. Repertoires were generated with immunoSEQ multiplex PCR, while TCRdb's copy carries only in-frame clones and drops some. D and trimming were read from the DNA, whereas the V and J calls and clone size are those reported in that table. This table holds about 130,000 clones, roughly 74% found once. The chain uses TRBV6-5 and TRBJ1-2; D might be TRBD1 (5 bases). This receptor was obtained from a man aged 55-75 years with acute or convalescent COVID-19. Sample: peripheral blood. CDR3 sequence: CASRYGGTATGYGYTF. The CDR3 region has the DNA TGTGCCAGCAGGTACGGAGGGACGGCGACCGGGTATGGCTACACCTTC.